The present TCR beta chain was sequenced within a study of blood T cell repertoires in COVID-19. Germline V gives CDR1 MNHEY, CDR2 SVGAGI. The CDR3 runs 15 residues. Trimming removed 4 bases at V and 6 bases at J, with 18 bases between. TCRdb keeps only in-frame clones here, not all; method: immunoSEQ multiplex PCR. The sample shows 65,000 to 95,000 clones, about 78% of them seen only once. This clone was picked up a small number of times. The sequencing input was peripheral blood. The origin of this receptor is a man aged 55-75 years with COVID-19, enrolled during active disease. This sequence joins TRBV6-5 and TRBJ1-2; D might be TRBD1 (5 bases). The CDR3 reads CASSSRGGDLDGYTF. The DNA of the CDR3 is TGTGCCAGCAGTTCCCGTGGGGGGGATTTGGATGGCTACACCTTC.